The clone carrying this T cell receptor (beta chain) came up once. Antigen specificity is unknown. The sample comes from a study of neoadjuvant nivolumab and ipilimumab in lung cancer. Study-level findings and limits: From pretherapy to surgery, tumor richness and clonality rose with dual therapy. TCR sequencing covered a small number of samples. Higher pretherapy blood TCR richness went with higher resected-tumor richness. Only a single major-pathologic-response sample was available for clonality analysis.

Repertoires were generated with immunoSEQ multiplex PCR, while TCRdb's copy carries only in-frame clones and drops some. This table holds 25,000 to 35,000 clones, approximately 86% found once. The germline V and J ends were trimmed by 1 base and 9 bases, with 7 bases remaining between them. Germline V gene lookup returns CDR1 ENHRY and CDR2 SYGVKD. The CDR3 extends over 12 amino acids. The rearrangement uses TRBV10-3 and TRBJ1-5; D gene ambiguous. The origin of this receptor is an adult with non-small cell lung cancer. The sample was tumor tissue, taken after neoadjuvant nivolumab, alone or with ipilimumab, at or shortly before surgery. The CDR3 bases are TGTGCCATCAGTGAGTTTGATCGGCCCCAGCATTTT. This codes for CAISEFDRPQHF.